This T cell receptor (beta chain) originates from a study of blood T cell repertoires in COVID-19. Study context: Samples of COVID-19 (acute and convalescent) were obtained from the United States, Italy and Spain. PBMCs, B-cell-depleted T cells, or T cells were the source of the cDNA or gDNA that made up the material.

In the original analysis: Quantification of nucleated cells was approximated via reference gene primer amplification. Sequencing was performed with immunoSEQ multiplex PCR; in TCRdb, only in-frame clones are kept and a portion is missing. V and J calls plus clone size are reproduced from that table; the DNA served to infer D and trimming. The sample includes some 190,000 clones, around 80% seen only once; the top ten take approximately 6.9%. CDR1 is SQVTM and CDR2 is ANQGSEA in the germline V gene. With 7 bases clipped from V and 2 bases from J, the junction kept 8 bases outside the gene matches. CDR3 length: 14 residues.

The sequence was obtained from a man in his 60s with acute or convalescent COVID-19. The sequenced sample consisted of peripheral blood. The J gene is TRBJ2-1, the V gene TRBV29-1; 7 positions agree with TRBD2. The CDR3 DNA sequence: TGCAGCGGGACTAGTCTGATTACCTACAATGAGCAGTTCTTC. Encoded protein: CSGTSLITYNEQFF.